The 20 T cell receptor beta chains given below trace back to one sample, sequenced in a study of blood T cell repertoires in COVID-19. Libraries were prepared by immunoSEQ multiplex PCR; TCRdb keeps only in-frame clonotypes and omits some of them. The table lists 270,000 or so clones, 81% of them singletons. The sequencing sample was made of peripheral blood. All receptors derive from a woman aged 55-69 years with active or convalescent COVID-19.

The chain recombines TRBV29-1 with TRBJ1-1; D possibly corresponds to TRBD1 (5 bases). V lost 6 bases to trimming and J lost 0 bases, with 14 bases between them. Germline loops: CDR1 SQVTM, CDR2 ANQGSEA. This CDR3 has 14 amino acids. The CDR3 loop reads CSVGEGTMNTEAFF. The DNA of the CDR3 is TGCAGCGTGGGGGAGGGGACCATGAACACTGAAGCTTTCTTT.

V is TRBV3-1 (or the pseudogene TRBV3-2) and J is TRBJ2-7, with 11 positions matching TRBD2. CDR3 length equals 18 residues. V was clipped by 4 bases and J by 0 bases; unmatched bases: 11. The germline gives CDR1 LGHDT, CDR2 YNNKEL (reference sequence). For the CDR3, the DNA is TGTGCCAGCAGCCGACTCCTAGCGGGGGGCAGGAGCTCCTACGAGCAGTACTTC. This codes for CASSRLLAGGRSSYEQYF.

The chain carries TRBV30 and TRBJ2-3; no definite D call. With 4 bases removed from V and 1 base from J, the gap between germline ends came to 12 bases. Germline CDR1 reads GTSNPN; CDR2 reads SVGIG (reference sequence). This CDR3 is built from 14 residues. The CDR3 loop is CAWILVAGTDTQYF. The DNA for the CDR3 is TGTGCCTGGATACTTGTAGCCGGCACAGATACGCAGTATTTT. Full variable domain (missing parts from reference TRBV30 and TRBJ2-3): SQTIHQWPATLVQPVGSPLSLECTVEGTSNPNLYWYRQAAGRGLQLLFYSVGIGQISSEVPQNLSASRPQDRQFILSSKKLLLSDSGFYLCAWILVAGTDTQYFGPGTRLTVL.

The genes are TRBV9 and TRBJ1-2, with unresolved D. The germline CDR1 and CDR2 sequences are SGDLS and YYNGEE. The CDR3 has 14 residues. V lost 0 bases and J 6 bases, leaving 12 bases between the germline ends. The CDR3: CASSVERYGDGYTF. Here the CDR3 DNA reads TGTGCCAGCAGCGTAGAAAGGTATGGAGATGGCTACACCTTC. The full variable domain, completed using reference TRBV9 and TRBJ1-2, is DSGVTQTPKHLITATGQRVTLRCSPRSGDLSVYWYQQSLDQGLQFLIQYYNGEERAKGNILERFSAQQFPDLHSELNLSSLELGDSALYFCASSVERYGDGYTFGSGTRLTVV.

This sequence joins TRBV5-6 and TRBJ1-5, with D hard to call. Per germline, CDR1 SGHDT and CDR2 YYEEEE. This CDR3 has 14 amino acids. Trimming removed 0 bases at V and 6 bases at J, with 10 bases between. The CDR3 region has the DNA TGTGCCAGCAGCTTGGGTTATCCGGGTCAGCCCCAGCATTTT. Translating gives CASSLGYPGQPQHF. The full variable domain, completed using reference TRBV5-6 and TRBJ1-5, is DAGVTQSPTHLIKTRGQQVTLRCSPKSGHDTVSWYQQALGQGPQFIFQYYEEEERQRGNFPDRFSGHQFPNYSSELNVNALLLGDSALYLCASSLGYPGQPQHFGDGTRLSIL.

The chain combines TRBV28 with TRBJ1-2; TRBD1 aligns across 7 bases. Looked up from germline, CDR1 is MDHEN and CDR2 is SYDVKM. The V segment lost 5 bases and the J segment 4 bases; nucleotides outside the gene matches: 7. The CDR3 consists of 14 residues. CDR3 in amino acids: CASSQTDRVYGYTF. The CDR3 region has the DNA TGTGCCAGCAGTCAAACAGACAGGGTCTATGGCTACACCTTC.

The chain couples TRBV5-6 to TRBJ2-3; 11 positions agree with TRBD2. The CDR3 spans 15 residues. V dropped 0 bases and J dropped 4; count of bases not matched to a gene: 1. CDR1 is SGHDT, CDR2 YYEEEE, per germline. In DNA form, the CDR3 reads TGTGCCAGCAGCTTGGGGGGACTAGCGGCAGATACGCAGTATTTT. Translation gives CASSLGGLAADTQYF.

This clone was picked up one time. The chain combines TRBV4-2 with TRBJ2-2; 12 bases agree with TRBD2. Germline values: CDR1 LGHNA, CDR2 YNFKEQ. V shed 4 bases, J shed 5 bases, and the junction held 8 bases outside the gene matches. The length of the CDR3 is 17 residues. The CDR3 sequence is CASSLQTSGGPTGELFF. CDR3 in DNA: TGTGCCAGCAGCCTGCAGACTAGCGGGGGCCCGACCGGGGAGCTGTTTTTT.

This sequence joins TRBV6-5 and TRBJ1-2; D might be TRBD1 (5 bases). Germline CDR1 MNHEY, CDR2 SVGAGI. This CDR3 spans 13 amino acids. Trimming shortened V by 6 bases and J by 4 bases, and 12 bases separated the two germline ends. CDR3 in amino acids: CASRPTEIYGYTF. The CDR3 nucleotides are TGTGCCAGCAGACCGACAGAGATCTATGGCTACACCTTC.

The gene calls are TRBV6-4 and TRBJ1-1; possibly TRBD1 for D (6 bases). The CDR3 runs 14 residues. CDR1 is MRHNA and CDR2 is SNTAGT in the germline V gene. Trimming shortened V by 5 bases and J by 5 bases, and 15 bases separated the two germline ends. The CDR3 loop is CASSLSRGNTEAFF. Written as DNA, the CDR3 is TGTGCCAGCAGTCTCTCCAGGGGAAATACTGAAGCTTTCTTT.

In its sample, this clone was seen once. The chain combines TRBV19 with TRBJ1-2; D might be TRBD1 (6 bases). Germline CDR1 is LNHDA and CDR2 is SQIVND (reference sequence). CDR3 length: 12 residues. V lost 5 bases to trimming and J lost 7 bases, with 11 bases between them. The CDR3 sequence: CASSSRDIGYTF. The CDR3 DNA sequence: TGTGCCAGTAGTTCCCGGGACATTGGCTACACCTTC.

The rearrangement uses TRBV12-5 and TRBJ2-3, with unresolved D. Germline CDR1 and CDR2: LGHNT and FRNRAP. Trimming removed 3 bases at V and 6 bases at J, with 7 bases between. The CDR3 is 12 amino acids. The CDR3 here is CASGFPPDTQYF. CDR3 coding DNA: TGTGCTAGTGGTTTCCCCCCGGATACGCAGTATTTT. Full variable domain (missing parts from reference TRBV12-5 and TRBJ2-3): DARVTQTPRHKVTEMGQEVTMRCQPILGHNTVFWYRQTMMQGLELLAYFRNRAPLDDSGMPKDRFSAEMPDATLATLKIQPSEPRDSAVYFCASGFPPDTQYFGPGTRLTVL.

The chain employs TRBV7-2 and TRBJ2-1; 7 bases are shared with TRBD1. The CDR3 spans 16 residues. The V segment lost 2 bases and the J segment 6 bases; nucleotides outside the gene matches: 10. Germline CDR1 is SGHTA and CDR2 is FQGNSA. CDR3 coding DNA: TGTGCCAGCAGCTTAATTAAGGGCGCAGGGGGCAATGAGCAGTTCTTC. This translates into CASSLIKGAGGNEQFF.

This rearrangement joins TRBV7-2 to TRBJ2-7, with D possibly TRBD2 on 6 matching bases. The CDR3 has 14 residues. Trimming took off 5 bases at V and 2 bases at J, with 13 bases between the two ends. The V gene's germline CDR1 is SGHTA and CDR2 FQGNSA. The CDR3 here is CASSGTGVTYEQYF. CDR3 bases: TGTGCCAGCAGCGGGACGGGGGTGACCTACGAGCAGTACTTC.

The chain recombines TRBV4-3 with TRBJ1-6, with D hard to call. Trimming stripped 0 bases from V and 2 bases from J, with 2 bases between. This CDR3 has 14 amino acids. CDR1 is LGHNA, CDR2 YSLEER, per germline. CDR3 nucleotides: TGCGCCAGCAGCCAAGATACCTATAATTCACCCCTCCACTTT. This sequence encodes CASSQDTYNSPLHF.

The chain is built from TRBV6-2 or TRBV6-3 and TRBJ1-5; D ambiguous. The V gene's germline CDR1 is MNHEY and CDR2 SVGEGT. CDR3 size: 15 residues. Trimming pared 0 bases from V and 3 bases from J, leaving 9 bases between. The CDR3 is CASSYSGGINQPQHF. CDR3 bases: TGTGCCAGCAGTTACTCCGGAGGGATCAATCAGCCCCAGCATTTT.

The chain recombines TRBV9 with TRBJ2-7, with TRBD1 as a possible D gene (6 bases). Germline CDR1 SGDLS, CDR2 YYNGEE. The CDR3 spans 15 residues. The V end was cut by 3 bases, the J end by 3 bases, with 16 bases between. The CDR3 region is CASSARQDAFYEQYF. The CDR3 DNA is TGTGCCAGCAGCGCAAGACAGGACGCTTTCTACGAGCAGTACTTC.

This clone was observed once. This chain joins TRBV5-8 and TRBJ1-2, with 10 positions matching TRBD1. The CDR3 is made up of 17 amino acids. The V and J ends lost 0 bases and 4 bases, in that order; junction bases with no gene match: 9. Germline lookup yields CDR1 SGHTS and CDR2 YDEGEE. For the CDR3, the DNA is TGTGCCAGCAGCTTGGTCTACGGACAGGGGGGAATCTATGGCTACACCTTC. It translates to CASSLVYGQGGIYGYTF.

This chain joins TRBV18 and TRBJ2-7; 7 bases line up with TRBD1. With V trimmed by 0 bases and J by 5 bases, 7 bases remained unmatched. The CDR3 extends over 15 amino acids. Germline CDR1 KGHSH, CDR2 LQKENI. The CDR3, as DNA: TGTGCCAGCTCACCACCAAGGGGGCGGGTGGACGAGCAGTACTTC. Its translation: CASSPPRGRVDEQYF. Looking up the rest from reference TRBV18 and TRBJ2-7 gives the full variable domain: NAGVMQNPRHLVRRRGQEARLRCSPMKGHSHVYWYRQLPEEGLKFMVYLQKENIIDESGMPKERFSAEFPKEGPSILRIQQVVRGDSAAYFCASSPPRGRVDEQYFGPGTRLTVT.

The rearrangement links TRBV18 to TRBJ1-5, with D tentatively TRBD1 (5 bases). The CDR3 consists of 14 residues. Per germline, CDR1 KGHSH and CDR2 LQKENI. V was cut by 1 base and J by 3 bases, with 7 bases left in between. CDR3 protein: CASSPLGDNQPQHF. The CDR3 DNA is TGTGCCAGCTCACCACTAGGGGACAATCAGCCCCAGCATTTT.